This TCR beta chain was found in a study of T-cell reconstitution after alpha-beta-depleted transplantation in children. Unique molecular identifiers were used to barcode this TCRbeta library. In TCRdb, the PCR reads were re-called with MiXCR into one record per CDR3 protein. The data contain about 690,000 distinct CDR3 sequences, around 16% of them singletons. Germline CDR1 and CDR2: PRHDT and FYEKMQ (reference sequence). This CDR3 region has 16 residues. Trimming cost V 1 base and J 1 base, with 14 bases left between them. This TCR was sampled from a human donor who donated a stem cell graft to a child with acute myeloid leukemia. This chain links TRBV13 with TRBJ2-7; D might be TRBD2 (5 bases). The input for sequencing was PBMCs from the stem cell graft donor, taken from the stem cell graft. The CDR3, as DNA: TGTGCCAGCAGCTTAGCCCCGGGGATCCTTTCCTACGAGCAGTACTTC. Amino acid sequence: CASSLAPGILSYEQYF.